Each of the 21 T cell receptor beta chains below was sequenced from the same sample in a study of T cells in Graves' hyperthyroidism and ophthalmopathy. Amplified TCR beta CDR3 regions derived from RNA transcripts. The TCR CDR3 first-round RT-PCR relied on the HTBI primer set. MiXCR, applied by TCRdb to the multiplex PCR reads, yields one record per CDR3 protein. The repertoire holds about 37,000 distinct CDR3 sequences, with 40% to 65% as singletons. Specimen: blood. The receptors derive from a man in his forties or fifties with Graves' ophthalmopathy.

Of note for this clonotype: The DNA is left out, because the CDR3 cannot be placed on it with certainty; the CDR3 is given as TCRdb lists it. This chain uses TRBV2 with TRBJ1-2; the DNA was not used to check the table's D call, TRBD1. CDR1 is SNHLY, CDR2 FYNNEI, per germline. With termini counted, the CDR3 has 24 amino acids. The CDR3 reads CASRATGKRTPGSCFLEKALGYTF.

This clonotype was counted once. Since no conserved phenylalanine or tryptophan closes the CDR3, a read error is the likely cause. The J gene is TRBJ2-1, the V gene TRBV7-9; D not resolved. The V gene's germline CDR1 is SEHNR and CDR2 FQNEAQ (reference sequence). Trimming took 7 bases from V and 7 from J, leaving 11 bases between them. The CDR3 runs 12 residues. The CDR3 bases are TGTGCCAGCAACTTTCCTGAAAATGAGCAGTTCCTC. Translating it yields CASNFPENEQFL.

A note on this clonotype: A clone one base away is much larger, so this may be a read error. CDR3 in DNA: TGTGCCAGCAGGGGACAGGGGATTTTTAGTTCCTTT. It yields the protein CASRGQGIFSSF. The chain uses TRBV27 and TRBJ1-1, with 10 bases aligning to TRBD1. CDR3 length: 12 residues. Looked up from germline, CDR1 is MNHEY and CDR2 is SMNVEV (reference sequence).

This clonotype came up many times. This rearrangement joins TRBV5-4 to TRBJ1-3; the D gene is possibly TRBD1 (6 bases). V lost 4 bases to trimming and J lost 2 bases, with 13 bases between them. Per germline, CDR1 SGHNT and CDR2 YYREEE (reference sequence). This CDR3 has 15 amino acids. CDR3 DNA: TGTGCCAGCAGCCACGATAACAGGGCTGGAAACACCATATATTTT. Its protein is CASSHDNRAGNTIYF.

The sample holds a few counts of this clonotype. The chain joins TRBV10-3 to TRBJ2-7, with D perhaps matching TRBD2 (6 bases). The germline V gene encodes CDR1 ENHRY and CDR2 SYGVKD. This CDR3 is built from 17 residues. V lost 2 bases and J 0 bases, leaving 17 bases between the germline ends. The DNA for the CDR3 is TGTGCCATCAGTGAGGGGTTGGTTAGCGGAAACTCCTACGAGCAGTACTTC. Translated, it gives CAISEGLVSGNSYEQYF.

This clonotype was detected many times. The V call is TRBV2, the J call TRBJ2-3; a possible D gene is TRBD1 (6 bases). In germline, CDR1 is SNHLY, CDR2 FYNNEI. V was clipped by 4 bases and J by 0 bases, with 11 bases between them. The CDR3 is 15 residues long. This chain's CDR3 is CASSGGGQSTDTQYF. CDR3 coding DNA: TGTGCCAGCAGTGGGGGTGGACAGAGCACAGATACGCAGTATTTT.

Here the CDR3 reads CASSLIVIQGVEEQFF. The CDR3 DNA follows: TGTGCCAGCAGCTTAATCGTCATTCAGGGAGTAGAAGAGCAGTTCTTC. The chain is built from TRBV7-2 and TRBJ2-1; possibly TRBD1 or TRBD2 for D (5 bases each). The ends were cut back, 2 bases at V and 10 bases at J, with 21 bases in the middle. This CDR3 is built from 16 residues. In germline, CDR1 is SGHTA, CDR2 FQGNSA.

This clonotype was seen repeatedly, ten times or more. The chain links TRBV5-1 to TRBJ2-5, with D possibly called TRBD1 or TRBD2 (6 bases each). V lost 7 bases and J lost 5, with 12 bases in between. CDR3 length: 12 amino acids. Germline values: CDR1 SGHRS, CDR2 YFSETQ. CDR3 coding DNA: TGCGCCAGCCGAGGGGGGTACGAGACCCAGTACTTC. Translated, it gives CASRGGYETQYF.

In this sample, this clonotype turned up a few times. The chain uses TRBV7-3 and TRBJ1-2; 7 bases fit TRBD1. Germline CDR1 and CDR2: SGHTA and FQGTGA. V dropped 0 bases and J dropped 12; count of bases not matched to a gene: 7. This CDR3 comprises 13 residues. The CDR3 DNA reads TGTGCCAGCAGCTTAACAGGGGGCGAAGGAAACACCTTC. Amino acid sequence: CASSLTGGEGNTF.

This clonotype was detected many times. The chain combines TRBV18 with TRBJ1-2, with TRBD1 identical over 11 bases. From germline, CDR1 is KGHSH and CDR2 LQKENI. Trimming cost V 8 bases and J 6 bases; bases outside gene matches: 5. The CDR3 spans 13 residues. CDR3: CASTRDRGDGYTF. CDR3 bases: TGTGCCAGCACCCGGGACAGGGGGGATGGCTACACCTTC.

This clonotype was observed at least ten times. This chain connects TRBV10-3 to TRBJ1-1; weak D call: TRBD1 (5 bases). V lost 2 bases and J 8 bases, leaving 15 bases between the germline ends. The CDR3 sequence is 14 residues long. CDR1 and CDR2 (germline): ENHRY, SYGVKD. CDR3: CAISEPGGGQEAFF. The CDR3 DNA follows: TGTGCCATCAGTGAGCCGGGGGGGGGTCAGGAAGCTTTCTTT.

The rearrangement links TRBV11-3 to TRBJ1-4, with D perhaps TRBD1 (5 bases). The CDR3 loop spans 15 amino acids. V lost 0 bases, J lost 8 bases, and 13 bases lay in between. From germline, CDR1 is SGHNT and CDR2 YENEEA. The CDR3 spells CASSLEQGGGEKLFF. Written as DNA, the CDR3 is TGTGCCAGCAGCTTAGAGCAAGGTGGGGGAGAAAAACTGTTTTTT.

The chain links TRBV18 to TRBJ1-5, with D tentatively TRBD1 (6 bases). The CDR3 length is 15 residues. V dropped 0 bases and J dropped 14 bases, with 20 bases sitting between them. Germline V gives CDR1 KGHSH, CDR2 LQKENI. The CDR3 here is CASSPPRGQGRHEHF. The CDR3 DNA is TGTGCCAGCTCACCACCCCGGGGGCAGGGGCGGCACGAGCATTTT.

This clonotype was seen many times. This chain uses TRBV6-1 with TRBJ1-2; the D gene is possibly TRBD1 (5 bases). CDR1 is MNHNS, CDR2 SASEGT, per germline. This CDR3 contains 16 residues. V was clipped by 2 bases and J by 4 bases, with 17 bases between them. For the CDR3, the DNA is TGTGCCAGCAGTGAACCGTGGAGAGGGACTAGCTATGGCTACACCTTC. Its translation: CASSEPWRGTSYGYTF.

This clonotype has a count of ten or more. The CDR3 DNA follows: TGTGCCACCTGCTCCCGGGACAGCATCTACGAGCAGTACTTC. Translated: CATCSRDSIYEQYF. The genes are TRBV6-1 and TRBJ2-7, with 7 bases aligning to TRBD1. Germline V CDR1 and CDR2: MNHNS, SASEGT. The junction had 12 bases not matched to a gene; V was cut back by 10 bases and J by 3 bases. This CDR3 is 14 amino acids long.

This chain connects TRBV15 to TRBJ2-1; 10 nucleotides line up with TRBD2. This CDR3 is built from 14 residues. Looked up from germline, CDR1 is LNHNV and CDR2 is YYDKDF (reference sequence). The ends lost 4 bases at V and 6 bases at J; junction bases unmatched: 3. The CDR3 DNA reads as TGTGCCACCAGCATACCTAGCGGGAGCAATGAGCAGTTCTTC. This translates into CATSIPSGSNEQFF.

The rearrangement uses TRBV5-1 and TRBJ2-5, with 7 bases lining up with TRBD1. Germline CDR1 is SGHRS and CDR2 is YFSETQ. CDR3 length: 14 amino acids. After removal of 0 bases from V and 4 bases from J, the junction contained 3 bases not matched to a gene. This CDR3 reads CASSLDRGGETQYF. In nucleotides, the CDR3 is TGCGCCAGCAGCTTGGACAGGGGTGGAGAGACCCAGTACTTC.

The chain has TRBV28 and TRBJ1-4, with TRBD1 matching 10 bases. Germline assignment: CDR1 MDHEN and CDR2 SYDVKM. The CDR3 is made up of 15 amino acids. The V segment lost 8 bases and the J segment 7 bases; nucleotides outside the gene matches: 10. The chain's CDR3 is CASVTTGGDGEKLFF. CDR3 DNA sequence: TGTGCCAGCGTTACGACAGGGGGCGATGGTGAAAAACTGTTTTTT.

This clonotype is a singleton in its sample. The chain recombines TRBV6-5 with TRBJ1-6; maybe TRBD1 (5 bases). The length of the CDR3 is 16 residues. Germline CDR1 MNHEY, CDR2 SVGAGI. Deletions cut 5 bases from V and 6 bases from J, with 17 bases between. The CDR3 coding sequence is TGTGCCAGCAGTCCAGGCTCAGGGCAGCTTAATTCACCCCTCCACTTT. Protein: CASSPGSGQLNSPLHF.

About this clonotype itself: In this CDR3 the conserved last residue, phenylalanine or tryptophan, is missing, so a read error is likely. It is unclear where the CDR3 begins or ends on the DNA, so no DNA is shown, and the CDR3 is as TCRdb lists it. The chain combines TRBV12-3 or TRBV12-4 with TRBJ1-6. The length of the CDR3 is 8 amino acids, counting both ends. The CDR3 sequence: CASSFKLA.

The genes are TRBV7-6 and TRBJ2-3, with 9 bases fitting TRBD1. With 5 bases clipped from V and 3 bases from J, the junction kept 3 bases outside the gene matches. The CDR3 loop spans 14 amino acids. The V gene's germline CDR1 is SGHVS and CDR2 FNYEAQ. This chain's CDR3 is CASSPGQGTDTQYF. The CDR3 nucleotides are TGTGCCAGCAGCCCGGGACAGGGAACAGATACGCAGTATTTT.